These T cell receptor beta chains were read from a single sample in a study of cytomegalovirus exposure and HLA in healthy donors. Sequencing was performed with immunoSEQ multiplex PCR; in TCRdb, only in-frame clones are kept and a portion is missing. The sample includes roughly 130,000 clones, around 80% of them seen just once. Specimen: PBMCs. The source of these receptors is a woman aged 40 to 55 in good health and CMV-seronegative. Each CDR3 is given without its conserved first and last residue.

v_call: TRBV5-1; cdr3_aa: ASSILAGGNNEQF
v_call: TRBV4-3; cdr3_aa: ASSQAGQKNEKLF
v_call: TRBV9; cdr3_aa: ASSGGTGDSNQPQH
v_call: TRBV18; cdr3_aa: ASSRDTEAF
v_call: TRBV7-7; cdr3_aa: ASSPDLAGEADTQY
v_call: TRBV4-3; cdr3_aa: ASSQDPGQAQNYGYT
v_call: TRBV7-9; cdr3_aa: ASSFDFSLRTDTQY
v_call: TRBV7-9; cdr3_aa: ASSPRGGDRF
v_call: TRBV6-1; cdr3_aa: ASGTRDQPQH
v_call: TRBV11-3; cdr3_aa: ASSLDQEEGEQF
v_call: TRBV4-1; cdr3_aa: ASSQRQGTGELF
v_call: TRBV5-1; cdr3_aa: ASSLKGPSRLTGGEQY
v_call: TRBV6-1; cdr3_aa: ASSEWPPISYT
v_call: TRBV4-1; cdr3_aa: ASSQEATGGTEAF
v_call: TRBV28; cdr3_aa: ASRLGLAGEETQY
v_call: TRBV7-2; cdr3_aa: ASSLRGISEKLF
v_call: TRBV4-3; cdr3_aa: ASSQITGTGENSPLH
v_call: TRBV18; cdr3_aa: ASSPVGAIYEKAF
v_call: TRBV7-9; cdr3_aa: ASSLIHQGIGYT
v_call: TRBV29-1; cdr3_aa: SVGDGGANTEAF
v_call: TRBV4-3; cdr3_aa: ASSSWLIAASGGADTQY
v_call: TRBV4-3; cdr3_aa: ASSLSHRGSYEQY
v_call: TRBV10-3; cdr3_aa: AISEGASSSNQPQH